This T cell receptor beta chain derives from a study of blood T cell repertoires in COVID-19. As originally analysed: The authors estimated nucleated cell counts from reference gene primer amplification. The protocol was immunoSEQ multiplex PCR, while the TCRdb copy is restricted to in-frame clones and leaves out a portion. V, J and clone size derive from that table, while D and trimming were established from the DNA sequence. The data contain approximately 150,000 clones, 88% of them singletons. Per germline, CDR1 SQVTM and CDR2 ANQGSEA. The CDR3 is 12 residues long. V lost 7 bases and J lost 3; bases outside the gene matches: 0.

This chain uses TRBV29-1 with TRBJ2-1, with TRBD2 identical over 10 bases. This clonotype originated in a man aged 65 to 85 with acute or convalescent COVID-19. The sample was peripheral blood. CDR3 DNA: TGCAGCGGGACTAGCGGCTACAATGAGCAGTTCTTC. Its protein is CSGTSGYNEQFF.